This T cell receptor (beta chain) was captured by sequencing in a study of cytomegalovirus exposure and HLA in healthy donors (dated by TCRdb to about 2017). As for the study more broadly: An earlier analysis of 587 of the donors reported about 250 Gb of sequence data and around 110 million unique TCR beta sequences from 150 million to 200 million T cells. An early release covering roughly 640 HLA-typed donors comprised about 300 gigabases of sequencing data and around 85 million unique TCR sequences. Of the 350 to 400 genotyped donors, around 81% fell in the genetic ancestry cluster associated with self-reported Caucasian donors. The aim of the study was to test whether cataloging public T cell receptors could identify signatures of past pathogen exposure. Using immunosequencing, the study profiled T cell repertoires from fewer than 700 subjects and related those repertoires to cytomegalovirus serostatus. Besides the first cohort of under 700 subjects, a separate validation cohort made up of roughly 120 different subjects was used. High-throughput TCR immunosequencing, statistical association of individual TCRs with disease status, and machine learning were combined to predict cytomegalovirus infection status. A later analysis re-examined previously published TCR beta repertoires from more than 650 donors and added high-resolution HLA genotyping to investigate patterns of TCR occurrence. Rather than drawing on any new phenotypic data, the later analysis identified candidate immune exposures from TCR beta sequences and the way those sequences occurred across donors. In an earlier analysis of 587 of the donors, high-throughput TCR beta sequencing was used to judge whether each TCR beta V gene segment behaved as functional or pseudogenic. Donor age, sex, ethnicity and CMV serostatus were compiled alongside the repertoire data. In a later genetic analysis, genome-wide SNP genotypes for about three fifths of the roughly 670 donors were used, and that subset was treated as a discovery cohort. All discovery cohort repertoires had been generated using a single sequencing platform. HLA typing included class I and class II loci at four-digit resolution. The number of donors typed differed by locus, with about 629-640 for A, B, C, DRB1 and DQB1, 522 for DQA1, about 610 for DPA1, and roughly 450 for DPB1. Five DR-DQ haplotypes were handled as single units for association and clustering because linkage in the cohort was strong. Among around 400 genotyped donors of the cohort, an average of 235,054 unique TCR beta nucleotide sequences were sequenced per donor, roughly a sixth of them non-productive. The research as a whole found: Correlated functional status among segregating V segments might reflect linkage disequilibrium, but an unknown experimental factor could not be ruled out. In a later analysis, 16,951 TCR beta sequences were associated with specific HLA alleles at a false discovery rate of 0.05. In a later genetic analysis, fewer N-insertions in productive TCRs were reported among donors in an Asian-associated ancestry cluster than the approximately 710-donor mean. The authors suggested that the approach could potentially be extended to other disease states and immunological phenotypes. A few of the identified cytomegalovirus-associated TCR beta chains were confirmed in vitro to be specific for cytomegalovirus antigens. CMV serostatus was the only immune exposure information available for the cohort. The earlier analysis of nearly 600 of the donors excluded about 16 rarely observed V segments, including chromosome 9 orphons, because counts were too low. The presence/absence analyses assumed that sequencing depth was roughly uniform across donors, and that assumption may not be true. Across donors, most TCR sequences were observed very rarely, whereas some public TCRs were present in many individuals. In both the original and validation cohorts, the classifier was reported to diagnose cytomegalovirus status with high specificity and sensitivity. Broadly in line with IMGT annotations, most TCR beta V segments showed up in productive rearrangements about 87% or about 30% of the time in an earlier analysis of some 590 of the donors. In this cohort, only TCR beta chains were sequenced, and detectable features were limited by the absence of alpha or paired-chain data. According to a later analysis, TCR association rates differed among HLA loci, with DRB1 alleles showing the most associated TCRs and HLA-C alleles showing the fewest. A cluster of highly shared sequence variants was judged likely to be a technical artifact of the sequencing pipeline. A further reported finding was that TCR beta sequences accurately predicted the HLA-A and HLA-B alleles for most subjects in the first cohort. Some IMGT-functional V segments, including TRBV6-2 and TRBV6-3, could not be distinguished by the 87-base-pair reads and were therefore excluded. In the study, roughly 160 TCR beta chains were listed as associated with cytomegalovirus. V-gene and J-gene trimming of TCR beta chains was associated with a missense DCLRE1C variant in a later genetic analysis, and the association was replicated in an independent cohort. Several of the top co-occurrence clusters appeared to be linked to parvovirus B19, influenza, CMV and Epstein-Barr virus, according to a later analysis. Because some donors lacked HLA typing at each locus, the association tests relied only on the typed subset. In a later analysis, most CMV-associated TCR beta chains were found to appear HLA-restricted, with HLA associations seemingly driven largely by CMV exposure. Assigning TCR associations to individual alleles was difficult when HLA alleles, especially DR and DQ, strongly co-occurred. A later analysis found that HLA-associated TCR beta chains were more clonally expanded and had lower generation probabilities than equally common non-associated chains.

The cohort comprised around 700 healthy bone marrow donors. All cohort members were sampled while nominally healthy, although unrecorded immune exposures were likely present. The donor tested CMV seropositive, placing the donor among the 290 or so seropositive members of the cohort. Each donor provided a peripheral blood sample, and peripheral blood mononuclear cells were used for TCR beta sequencing. The Qiagen DNeasy Blood Extraction Kit was used to extract genomic DNA from the blood cell samples. Of note for this clone: Its antigen has not been determined. No base-level quality is on record; no much larger clone is a single base apart.

The library was produced with the immunoSEQ multiplex PCR assay. For the multiplex PCR, a mixture combining 60 forward primers for TCR Vbeta segments and 13 reverse primers for TCR Jbeta segments was used. Amplification of the CDR3 region of rearranged TCR beta genes was performed with a multiplex PCR assay on genomic DNA. The Illumina HiSeq System was used to sequence the amplified TCR beta libraries as 87-base-pair reads. The original pipeline was this. In a later analysis, roughly 80 million unique TCR beta chains were counted across the 500 to 850 repertoires, and roughly 11 million of these chains were shared by at least two donors. To remove PCR and sequencing errors, raw reads were error-corrected and collapsed into unique sequences using a nearest-neighbor algorithm that merged closely related sequences. Alignment of CDR3 sequences to IMGT reference sequences was used to assign V, D and J gene segments. For a sequence to be retained, a match of at least six nucleotides to both a V gene segment and a J gene segment was required. Rearrangements were called productive when the CDR3 lacked stop codons and stayed in frame with V and J; all others were non-productive. CDR3 was defined according to IMGT convention as the region running from the second conserved V-encoded cysteine to the conserved J-encoded phenylalanine. The earlier analysis of more than 450 of the donors excluded sequences that lacked an unambiguous match to a single V gene segment. An earlier analysis of 500 to 700 of the donors classified V segments as functional when productive rearrangements were above 56.7% and as segregating when the standard deviation between donors was above 5%. A statistical classification framework was built to diagnose cytomegalovirus status from the catalog of TCR beta chain sequences. V and J gene assignment, in a later analysis, came from comparing TCR nucleotide sequences with IMGT/GENE-DB human TR gene sequences. The TCRdist pipeline was used in a later analysis to assign CDR3 sequences and most-parsimonious VDJ recombination scenarios. In a later analysis, every TCR beta chain was defined by the combination of its CDR3 amino acid sequence and its V-gene family, and reads without a unique V-gene family were dropped. As a way to deal with suspected cross-contamination and a sequencing artifact, a later analysis dropped approximately 570 nucleotide sequences that were highly shared and had low generation probability. A later analysis calculated a clonal expansion index for each public chain from normalized within-repertoire ranks of inferred template counts. In a later analysis, generation probabilities were computed with a VDJ recombination model fitted to out-of-frame rearrangements, and the resulting probabilities were checked against IGoR. In a later analysis, hypergeometric tests were used to score TCR-TCR, TCR-HLA and TCR-CMV co-occurrence, with a repertoire-size bias correction applied to TCR pairs. False discovery rates were estimated in a later analysis by permuting HLA or CMV assignments 20 times. A later analysis grouped co-occurring TCRs with DBSCAN, adding TCRdist sequence similarity when clustering within HLA-allele-positive subsets. Repertoires with fewer than 30,000 or more than 120,000 public chains were left out of co-occurrence clustering, as were five repertoires with anomalous nucleotide sharing. The immuneACCESS repertoire file appears here via TCRdb, limited to in-frame rearrangements. These files lack a portion of the clones; in checked studies, under half of the deficit traces to unresolved V genes, and the cause of the others is not known. D and trimming were read from the DNA, whereas the V and J calls and clone size are those reported in that table. A total of over 150,000 clones appear in this sample, 80% to 85% of them only once. Clones ranked in the top ten supply 6.5% of the sample.

The CDR3 sequence holds 15 residues, the cysteine and phenylalanine included. Just CDR3 DNA is preserved here, 45 bases in frame from base 1. V lost 4 bases and J lost 2 bases; the stretch between them is 15 bases long. CDR1 and CDR2, per the germline V gene (reference sequence), are GTSNPN and SVGIG. The sample was PBMCs. This clonotype was obtained from a woman aged 45-59 years in good health and CMV-seropositive. The chain is made from TRBV30 and TRBJ2-1, with TRBD2 as a weak D call on 6 bases. The CDR3 region: CAWTTDYTPYNEQFF. The nucleotide sequence is given as TGTGCCTGGACGACGGACTACACGCCCTACAATGAGCAGTTCTTC.